These T cell receptor beta chains were read from a single sample in a study of shared clonotypes between healthy human individuals. Assay used: immunoSEQ multiplex PCR; TCRdb lists only in-frame clones, some missing. The sample consists of nearly 500,000 clones, around 80% of them appearing once. Material: PBMCs. The receptors were gathered from a woman aged 35 to 49 in good health. Some clones in this sample may be carry-over from other donors' samples. Both conserved end residues are part of each CDR3. The order of the fields is J gene, clone size, D gene, V gene, CDR3 DNA, CDR3 protein. A D gene is named only where the DNA matches it firmly. Not all rows give a size; the values are once, few, many and, for expanded clones, a class.

>TRBJ1-3|-|-|TRBV7-8
TGTGCCAGCAGCTTAATGGACGGAAACACCATATATTTT
CASSLMDGNTIYF
>TRBJ1-3|-|-|TRBV18
TGTGCCAGCTCCCCTGTTGTGGGGTCTGGAAACACCATATATTTT
CASSPVVGSGNTIYF
>TRBJ2-7|-|-|TRBV7-2
TGTGCCAGCAGCCTGACCCGACTACACTACGAGCAGTACTTC
CASSLTRLHYEQYF
>TRBJ1-2|few|-|TRBV5-8
TGTGCCAGCAGCCCGTGGGGAGGAGCAGGGCTCTTC
CASSPWGGAGLF
>TRBJ2-7|-|-|TRBV7-9
TGTGCCAGCAGCCTCCTTGGGACTGGCTCCTACGAGCAGTACTTC
CASSLLGTGSYEQYF
>TRBJ2-7|once|TRBD1|TRBV2
TGTGCCAGCAGAATAAACAGGGGAGCTGGGGAGCAGTACTTC
CASRINRGAGEQYF
>TRBJ1-4|-|-|TRBV5-1
TGCGCCAGCAGCCTGGGGGGCACGCAAGATGAAAAACTGTTTTTT
CASSLGGTQDEKLFF
>TRBJ2-1|-|TRBD2|TRBV10-3
TGTGCCATCATGCCTAGCGGGAGGAACAATGAGCAGTTCTTC
CAIMPSGRNNEQFF
>TRBJ2-1|many|-|TRBV19
TGTGCCAGTAGTATTTCCGTCGCCGCAAATGAGCAGTTCTTC
CASSISVAANEQFF
>TRBJ1-1|-|TRBD1|TRBV30
TGTGCCTGCGAAACAGGGGTTGGGGTTGCATGGAACACTGAAGCTTTCTTT
CACETGVGVAWNTEAFF
>TRBJ2-7|once|-|TRBV28
TGTGCCAGCAGTTTCCCCCGCGGACAGTTTGCTGCCTACGAGCAGTACTTC
CASSFPRGQFAAYEQYF
>TRBJ2-3|-|-|TRBV7-2
TGTGCCAGCAGCTCAAATATTATCGGATTTACAGATACGCAGTATTTT
CASSSNIIGFTDTQYF
>TRBJ2-1|few|-|TRBV10-1
TGCGCCAGCAGCAGCCCCGGGACGGAGTACAATGAGCAGTTCTTC
CASSSPGTEYNEQFF
>TRBJ2-5|-|TRBD1|TRBV28
TGTGCCACCGGGACAGCTCAAGAGACCCAGTACTTC
CATGTAQETQYF
>TRBJ2-1|-|-|TRBV29-1
TGCAGCGTTCTATCCCCGAGGAATGAGCAGTTCTTC
CSVLSPRNEQFF
>TRBJ1-2|few|-|TRBV29-1
TGCAGCGTTGTGGGGGACGGGGGCCCTGTCGGGGGCTACACCTTC
CSVVGDGGPVGGYTF
>TRBJ2-6|-|-|TRBV7-8
TGTGCCAGCAGCTCCGGGTCGGGTTCTGGGGCCAACGTCCTGACTTTC
CASSSGSGSGANVLTF
>TRBJ2-3|-|-|TRBV6-5
TGTGCCAGCAGAGGGGATGCTGATACGCAGTATTTT
CASRGDADTQYF
>TRBJ2-1|-|-|TRBV27
TGTGCCAGCAGTTTAGCGCCAGGCTCCTACAATGAGCAGTTCTTC
CASSLAPGSYNEQFF
>TRBJ2-5|-|TRBD1|TRBV29-1
TGCAGCTTTCGGACAGGGAAAGAGACCCAGTACTTC
CSFRTGKETQYF
>TRBJ1-5|-|-|TRBV6-6
TGTGCCAGCAGGCCCGGAGAAAATCAGCCCCAGCATTTT
CASRPGENQPQHF
>TRBJ2-2|-|-|TRBV5-1
TGCGCCAGCAGTCGCAGGAGCACCGGGGAGCTGTTTTTT
CASSRRSTGELFF
>TRBJ1-1|-|-|TRBV12-5
TGTGCTAGTGGTTTCGAGACGAACACTGAAGCTTTCTTT
CASGFETNTEAFF
>TRBJ2-1|-|TRBD2|TRBV5-1
TGCGCCAGCAGCTTGGGGACTAGCGGATACAATGGGCAGTTCTTC
CASSLGTSGYNGQFF
>TRBJ1-3|-|-|TRBV10-3
TGTGCCATCGGGAGGGACGGCTTCTCTGGAAACACCATATATTTT
CAIGRDGFSGNTIYF
>TRBJ2-7|-|TRBD2|TRBV5-1
TGCGCCAGCAGCCCCAGCGGGGCCGCCTTTTACGAGCAGTACTTC
CASSPSGAAFYEQYF
>TRBJ2-7|-|TRBD2|TRBV6-1
TGTGCCAGCAGTGAAAATGCGGGAGGGTACGACGAGCAGTACTTC
CASSENAGGYDEQYF
>TRBJ2-5|few|-|TRBV15
TGTGCCACCAGCAGAGATCGGTCGGCCGTACGGACCCAGTACTTC
CATSRDRSAVRTQYF
>TRBJ1-5|many|TRBD1|TRBV7-8
TGTGCCAGCAGCTTAGGGACAGGCGGCAGATTTGATCAGCCCCAGCATTTT
CASSLGTGGRFDQPQHF
>TRBJ2-7|-|TRBD2|TRBV7-2
TGTGCCAGCAGCGCTACTAGCGGAACCTCCTACGAGCAGTACTTC
CASSATSGTSYEQYF
>TRBJ2-1|once|TRBD2|TRBV7-9
TGTGCCAGCAGCTTAGGTCTCATGTCACTAGCGCTTTTCAATGAGCAGTTCTTC
CASSLGLMSLALFNEQFF
>TRBJ1-2|-|-|TRBV28
TGTGCCAGCAGTCCCCCCGGTTGGACTATGAGGTTCGTTGGCTACACCTTC
CASSPPGWTMRFVGYTF
>TRBJ2-5|-|-|TRBV2
TGTGCCAGCAGTGGGCGGTCGCTCGGGGAGACCCAGTACTTC
CASSGRSLGETQYF
>TRBJ1-2|-|-|TRBV29-1
TGCAGCGTTGGCGGGGCGGAATACTATGGCTACACCTTC
CSVGGAEYYGYTF
>TRBJ2-2|once|TRBD1|TRBV19
TGTGCCACCAAGAGACAGGGGGCGGACACCGGGGAGCTGTTTTTT
CATKRQGADTGELFF
>TRBJ2-7|-|-|TRBV28
TGTGCCAGCAGTTCCCAGTTCTACGAGCAGTACTTC
CASSSQFYEQYF
>TRBJ1-4|-|-|TRBV4-3
TGCGCCAGCAGCCAAGACAGGGTCGGATATGAAAAACTGTTTTTT
CASSQDRVGYEKLFF